Here is one TCR beta chain with its context. TCRdb re-analysed the RT-PCR reads in MiXCR, keeping a single row per CDR3 protein. The sample yields about 540,000 distinct CDR3 sequences, under 25% seen once. The entry originates in a study of response to subunit inactivated influenza vaccine. CDR3 length equals 14 residues. Deletions cut 6 bases from V and 5 bases from J, with 14 bases between. These sequences were also reported in another study, on T cells expressing NK-cell markers. That source adds: TCR beta cDNA was made by 5'RACE template switching with UMIs. The sequencing cohort of eight donors included seven HCMV-seropositive individuals and one seronegative individual.

The TCR comes from a man aged 50 or older who received an inactivated influenza vaccine. This sequence joins TRBV12-3 or TRBV12-4 and TRBJ1-5; a weak D match, TRBD1 (6 bases). The specimen was CD4+ T cells sorted from PBMCs, collected approximately 13 days after vaccination. CDR3 sequence reads: CASRRAGAYQPQHF. DNA for the CDR3: TGTGCCAGCAGGAGGGCGGGGGCTTATCAGCCCCAGCATTTT.